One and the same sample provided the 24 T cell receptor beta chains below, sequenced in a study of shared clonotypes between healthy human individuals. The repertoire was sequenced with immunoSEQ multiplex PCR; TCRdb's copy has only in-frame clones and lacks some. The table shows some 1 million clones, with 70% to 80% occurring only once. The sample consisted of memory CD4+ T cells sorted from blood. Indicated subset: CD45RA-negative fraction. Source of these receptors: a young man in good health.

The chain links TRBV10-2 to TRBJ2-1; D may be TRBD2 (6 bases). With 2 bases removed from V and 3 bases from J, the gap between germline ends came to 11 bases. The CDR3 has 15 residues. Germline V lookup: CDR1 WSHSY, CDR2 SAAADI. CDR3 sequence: CASSEGGRFYNEQFF. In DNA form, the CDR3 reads TGCGCCAGCAGTGAGGGGGGGAGATTCTACAATGAGCAGTTCTTC.

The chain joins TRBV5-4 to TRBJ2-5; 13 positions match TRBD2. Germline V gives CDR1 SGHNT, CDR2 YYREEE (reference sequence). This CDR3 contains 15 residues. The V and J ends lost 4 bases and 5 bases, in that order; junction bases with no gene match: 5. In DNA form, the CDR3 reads TGTGCCAGCAGCCCTGGGACTAGCGGGACGGAGACCCAGTACTTC. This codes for CASSPGTSGTETQYF.

The CDR3 DNA reads TGTGCCAGCAGTGCAGGGACAGACAGAGGTGAAAAACTGTTTTTT. It is translated as CASSAGTDRGEKLFF. V usage is TRBV27 and J usage is TRBJ1-4; 7 positions agree with TRBD1. CDR3 length: 15 amino acids. The V gene end was trimmed by 5 bases and the J gene end by 7 bases; junction bases not matched to a gene: 10. Germline CDR1 is MNHEY and CDR2 is SMNVEV (reference sequence). The full variable domain, completed using reference TRBV27 and TRBJ1-4, is EAQVTQNPRYLITVTGKKLTVTCSQNMNHEYMSWYRQDPGLGLRQIYYSMNVEVTDKGDVPEGYKVSRKEKRNFPLILESPSPNQTSLYFCASSAGTDRGEKLFFGSGTQLSVL.

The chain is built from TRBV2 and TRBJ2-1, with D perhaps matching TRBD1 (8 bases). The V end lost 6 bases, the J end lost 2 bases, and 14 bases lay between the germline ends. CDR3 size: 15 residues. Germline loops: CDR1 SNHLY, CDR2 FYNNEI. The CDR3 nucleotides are TGTGCCAGCAGGGGGGGGACAGGCCCCTACAATGAGCAGTTCTTC. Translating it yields CASRGGTGPYNEQFF.

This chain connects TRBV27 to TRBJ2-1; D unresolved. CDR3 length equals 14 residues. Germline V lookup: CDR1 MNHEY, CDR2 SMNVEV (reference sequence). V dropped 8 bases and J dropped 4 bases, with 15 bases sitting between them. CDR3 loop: CASGPKRDYNEQFF. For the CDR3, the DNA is TGTGCCAGCGGACCCAAAAGGGATTACAATGAGCAGTTCTTC.

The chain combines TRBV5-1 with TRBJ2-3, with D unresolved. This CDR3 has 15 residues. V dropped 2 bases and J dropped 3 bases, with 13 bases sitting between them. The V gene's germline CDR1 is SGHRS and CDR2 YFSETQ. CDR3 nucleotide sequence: TGCGCCAGCAGCTTCGAAGGCAGGAAGACAGATACGCAGTATTTT. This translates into CASSFEGRKTDTQYF. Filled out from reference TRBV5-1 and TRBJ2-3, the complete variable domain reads KAGVTQTPRYLIKTRGQQVTLSCSPISGHRSVSWYQQTPGQGLQFLFEYFSETQRNKGNFPGRFSGRQFSNSRSEMNVSTLELGDSALYLCASSFEGRKTDTQYFGPGTRLTVL.

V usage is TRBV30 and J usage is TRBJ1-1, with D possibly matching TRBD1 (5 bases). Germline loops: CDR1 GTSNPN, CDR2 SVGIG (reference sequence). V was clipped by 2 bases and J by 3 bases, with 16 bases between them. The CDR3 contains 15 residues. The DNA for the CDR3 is TGTGCCTGGAGTTCAGAATCCAGGGCGCACACTGAAGCTTTCTTT. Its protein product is CAWSSESRAHTEAFF.

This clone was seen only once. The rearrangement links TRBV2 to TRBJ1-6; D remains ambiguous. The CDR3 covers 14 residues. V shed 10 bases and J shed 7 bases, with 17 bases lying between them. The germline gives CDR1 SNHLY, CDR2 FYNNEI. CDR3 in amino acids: CATYKGRENSPLHF. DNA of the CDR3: TGTGCCACCTACAAAGGGCGAGAAAATTCACCCCTCCACTTT.

Here the CDR3 reads CASSTPPADTQYF. CDR3 bases: TGCGCCAGCAGCACCCCCCCGGCAGATACGCAGTATTTT. The rearrangement uses TRBV10-1 and TRBJ2-3; D gene unclear. The CDR3 sequence is 13 residues long. The germline V gene encodes CDR1 WNHNN and CDR2 SYGVQD (reference sequence). The V end was cut by 6 bases, the J end by 4 bases, with 11 bases between.

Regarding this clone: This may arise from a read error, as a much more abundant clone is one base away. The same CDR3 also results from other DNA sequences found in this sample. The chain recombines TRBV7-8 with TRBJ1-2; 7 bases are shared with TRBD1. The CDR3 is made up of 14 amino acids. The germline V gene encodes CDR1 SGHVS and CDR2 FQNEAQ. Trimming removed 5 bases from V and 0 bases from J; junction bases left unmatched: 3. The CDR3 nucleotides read TGTGCCAGCAGCCAAGGGACAGCTAACTATGGCTACACCTTC. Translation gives CASSQGTANYGYTF.

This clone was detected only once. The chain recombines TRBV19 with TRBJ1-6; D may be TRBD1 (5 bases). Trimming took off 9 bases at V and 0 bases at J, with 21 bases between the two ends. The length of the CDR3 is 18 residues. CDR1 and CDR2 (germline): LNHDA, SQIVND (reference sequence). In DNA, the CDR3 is TGTGCCAGCCGATCGACAGAGACAATAGTCTCCTATAATTCACCCCTCCACTTT. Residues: CASRSTETIVSYNSPLHF.

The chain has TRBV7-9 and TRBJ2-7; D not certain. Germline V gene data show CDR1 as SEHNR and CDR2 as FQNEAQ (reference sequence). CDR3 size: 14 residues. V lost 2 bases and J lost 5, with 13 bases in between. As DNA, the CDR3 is TGTGCCAGCAGCTTAACGGGTGTGTGGAACGAGCAGTACTTC. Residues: CASSLTGVWNEQYF.

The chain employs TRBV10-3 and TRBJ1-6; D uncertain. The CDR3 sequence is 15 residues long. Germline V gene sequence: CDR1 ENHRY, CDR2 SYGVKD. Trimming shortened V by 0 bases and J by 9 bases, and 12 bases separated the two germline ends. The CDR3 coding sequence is TGTGCCATCAGTGAGTCGCAAGGGATGGGTTCACCCCTCCACTTT. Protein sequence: CAISESQGMGSPLHF.

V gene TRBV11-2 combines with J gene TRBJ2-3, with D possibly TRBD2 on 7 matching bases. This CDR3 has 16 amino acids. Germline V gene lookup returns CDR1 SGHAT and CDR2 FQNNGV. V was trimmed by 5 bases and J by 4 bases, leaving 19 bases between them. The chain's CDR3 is CASSPRGALDPDTQYF. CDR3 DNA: TGTGCCAGCAGCCCCCGGGGGGCTTTAGATCCAGATACGCAGTATTTT.

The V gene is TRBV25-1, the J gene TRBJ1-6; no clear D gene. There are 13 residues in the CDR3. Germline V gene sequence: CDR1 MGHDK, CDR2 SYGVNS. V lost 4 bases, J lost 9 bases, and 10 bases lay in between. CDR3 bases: TGTGCCAGCAGTGCAGGCCTCTCTTCACCCCTCCACTTT. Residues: CASSAGLSSPLHF.

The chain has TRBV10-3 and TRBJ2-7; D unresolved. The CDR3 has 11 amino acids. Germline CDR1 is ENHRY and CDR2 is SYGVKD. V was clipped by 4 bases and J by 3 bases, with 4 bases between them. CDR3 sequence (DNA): TGTGCCATCAGTGCGAACTACGAGCAGTACTTC. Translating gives CAISANYEQYF.

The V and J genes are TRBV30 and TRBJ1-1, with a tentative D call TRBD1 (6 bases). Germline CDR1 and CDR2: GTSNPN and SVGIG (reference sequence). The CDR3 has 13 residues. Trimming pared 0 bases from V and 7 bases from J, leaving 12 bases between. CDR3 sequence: CAWSVERGFEAFF. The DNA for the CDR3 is TGTGCCTGGAGTGTTGAGAGGGGGTTTGAAGCTTTCTTT.

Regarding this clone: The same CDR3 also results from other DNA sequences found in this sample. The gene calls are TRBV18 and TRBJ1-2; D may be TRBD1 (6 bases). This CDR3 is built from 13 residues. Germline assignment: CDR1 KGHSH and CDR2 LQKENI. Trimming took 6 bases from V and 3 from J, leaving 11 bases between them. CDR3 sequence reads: CASSQQGDYGYTF. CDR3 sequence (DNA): TGTGCCAGCTCTCAACAGGGTGACTATGGCTACACCTTC.

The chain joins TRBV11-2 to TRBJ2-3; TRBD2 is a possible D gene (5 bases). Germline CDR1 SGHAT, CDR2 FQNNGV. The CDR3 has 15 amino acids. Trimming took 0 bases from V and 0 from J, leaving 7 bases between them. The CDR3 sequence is CASSLEADSTDTQYF. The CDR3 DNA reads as TGTGCCAGCAGCTTAGAAGCGGATAGCACAGATACGCAGTATTTT.

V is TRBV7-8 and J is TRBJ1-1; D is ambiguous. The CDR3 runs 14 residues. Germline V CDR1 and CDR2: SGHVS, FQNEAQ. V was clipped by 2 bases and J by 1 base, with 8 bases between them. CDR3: CASSLMVQNTEAFF. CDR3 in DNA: TGTGCCAGCAGCTTAATGGTGCAGAACACTGAAGCTTTCTTT.

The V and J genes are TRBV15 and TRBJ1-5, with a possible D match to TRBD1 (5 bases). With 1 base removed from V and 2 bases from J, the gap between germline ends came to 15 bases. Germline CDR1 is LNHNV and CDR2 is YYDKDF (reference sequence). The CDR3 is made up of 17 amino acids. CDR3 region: CATSRVEGARGNQPQHF. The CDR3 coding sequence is TGTGCCACCAGCAGAGTAGAAGGGGCCAGGGGCAATCAGCCCCAGCATTTT.

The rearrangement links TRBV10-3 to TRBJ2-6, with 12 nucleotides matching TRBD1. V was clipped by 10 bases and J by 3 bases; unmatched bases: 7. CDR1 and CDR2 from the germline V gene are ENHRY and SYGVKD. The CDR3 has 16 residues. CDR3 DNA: TGTGCCAGCAGGGGACAGGGGGCAAGTGGGGCCAACGTCCTGACTTTC. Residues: CASRGQGASGANVLTF.

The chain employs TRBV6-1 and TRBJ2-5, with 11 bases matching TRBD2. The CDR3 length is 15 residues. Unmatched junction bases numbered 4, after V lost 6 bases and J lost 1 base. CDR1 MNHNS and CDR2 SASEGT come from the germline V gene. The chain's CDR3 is CASRGTSGPQETQYF. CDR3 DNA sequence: TGTGCCAGCAGGGGGACTAGCGGCCCCCAAGAGACCCAGTACTTC.

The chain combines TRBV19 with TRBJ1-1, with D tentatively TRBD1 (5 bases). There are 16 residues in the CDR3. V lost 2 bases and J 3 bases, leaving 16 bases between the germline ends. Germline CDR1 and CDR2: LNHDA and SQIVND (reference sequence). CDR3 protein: CASSISSTARDTEAFF. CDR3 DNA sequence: TGTGCCAGTAGTATATCCTCAACGGCCAGGGACACTGAAGCTTTCTTT. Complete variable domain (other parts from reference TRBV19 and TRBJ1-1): DGGITQSPKYLFRKEGQNVTLSCEQNLNHDAMYWYRQDPGQGLRLIYYSQIVNDFQKGDIAEGYSVSREKKESFPLTVTSAQKNPTAFYLCASSISSTARDTEAFFGQGTRLTVV.